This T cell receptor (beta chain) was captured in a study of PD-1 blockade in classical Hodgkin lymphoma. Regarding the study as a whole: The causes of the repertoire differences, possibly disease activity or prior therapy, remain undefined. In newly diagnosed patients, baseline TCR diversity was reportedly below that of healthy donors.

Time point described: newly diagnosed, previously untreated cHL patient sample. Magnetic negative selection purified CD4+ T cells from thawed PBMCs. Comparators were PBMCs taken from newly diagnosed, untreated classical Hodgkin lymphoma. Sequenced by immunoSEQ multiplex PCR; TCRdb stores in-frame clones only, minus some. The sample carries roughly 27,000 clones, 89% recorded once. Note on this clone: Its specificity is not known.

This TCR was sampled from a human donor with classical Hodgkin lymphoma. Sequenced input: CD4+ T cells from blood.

The CDR3 coding sequence is TGTGCCAGCAGTACAACTAGCGGGAGGTACGAGCAGTACTTC. Protein sequence: CASSTTSGRYEQYF. The gene calls are TRBV11-2 and TRBJ2-7, with 12 bases that match TRBD2. The length of the CDR3 is 14 residues. CDR1 is SGHAT, CDR2 FQNNGV, per germline. V was clipped by 6 bases and J by 4 bases; unmatched bases: 4.